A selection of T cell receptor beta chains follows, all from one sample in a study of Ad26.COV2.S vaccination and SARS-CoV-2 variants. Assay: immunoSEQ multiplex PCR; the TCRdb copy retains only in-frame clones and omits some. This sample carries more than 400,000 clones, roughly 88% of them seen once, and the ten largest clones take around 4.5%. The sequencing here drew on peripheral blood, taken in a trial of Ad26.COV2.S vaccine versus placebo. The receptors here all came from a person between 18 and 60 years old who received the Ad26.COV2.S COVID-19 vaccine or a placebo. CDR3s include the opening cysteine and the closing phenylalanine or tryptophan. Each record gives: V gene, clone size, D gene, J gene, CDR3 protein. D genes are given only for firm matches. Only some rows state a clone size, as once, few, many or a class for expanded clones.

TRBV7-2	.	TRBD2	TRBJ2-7	CASSNPGLAGSGYEQYF
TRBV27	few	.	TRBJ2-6	CASSLFGGTPSGANVLTF
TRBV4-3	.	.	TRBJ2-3	CASSQDLSGANTDTQYF
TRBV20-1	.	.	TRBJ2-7	CSASSGTKLSYEQYF
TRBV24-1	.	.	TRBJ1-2	CATTLNYGYTF
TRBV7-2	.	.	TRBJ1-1	CASSLVSGATEAFF
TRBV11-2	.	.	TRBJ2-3	CASSLGPGGDTQYF
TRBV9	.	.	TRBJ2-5	CASSVDARQETQYF
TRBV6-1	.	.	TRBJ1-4	CASTSVPTTNEKLFF
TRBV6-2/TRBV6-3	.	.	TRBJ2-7	CASSPTAGEDAYEQYF
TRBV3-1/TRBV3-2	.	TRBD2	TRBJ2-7	CASRRIAGAGDEQYF
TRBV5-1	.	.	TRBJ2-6	CASSLAPLAAANVLTF
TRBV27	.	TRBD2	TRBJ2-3	CASRDYEGGITDTQYF
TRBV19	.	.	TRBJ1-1	CASSILGLNTEAFF
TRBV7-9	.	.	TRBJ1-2	CASSLSLGPYGYTF
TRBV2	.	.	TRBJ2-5	CASNRGDGQTQYF
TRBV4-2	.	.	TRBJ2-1	CASSQSDNEQFF
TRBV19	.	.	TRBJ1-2	CASSPPGTYGYTF
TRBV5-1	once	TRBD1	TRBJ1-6	CASSLEGGARSPLHF
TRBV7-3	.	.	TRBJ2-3	CASSSLATDTQYF
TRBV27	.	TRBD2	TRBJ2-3	CASSLIAGSTDTQYF
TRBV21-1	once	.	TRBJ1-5	CASSKAGTGGYNQPQHF
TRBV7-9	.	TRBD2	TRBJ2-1	CASGRLAGANEQFF
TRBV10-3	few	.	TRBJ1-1	CAISGTGIVAFF
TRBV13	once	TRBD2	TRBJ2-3	CASRREGSTDTQYF
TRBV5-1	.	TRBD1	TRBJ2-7	CASSTGTGSFYEQYF
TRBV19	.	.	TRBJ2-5	CASSTLIQETQYF
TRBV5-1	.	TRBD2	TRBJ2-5	CASSLADLAGYQETQYF
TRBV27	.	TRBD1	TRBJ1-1	CASSPDRGRTEAFF
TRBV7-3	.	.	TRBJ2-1	CASSLTTGTLYNEQFF
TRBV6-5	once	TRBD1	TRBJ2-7	CASRPRDRSYEQYF
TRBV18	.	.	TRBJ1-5	CASSPGGNQPQHF
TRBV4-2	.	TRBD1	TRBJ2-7	CASSQNDRGWYEQYF